This T cell receptor (beta chain) emerged from a study of blood T cell repertoires in COVID-19 (dated by TCRdb to 2018 to 2021). Concerning the study at large: Collaborator samples came from the United States, Italy and Spain and covered acute and convalescent phases of COVID-19. Nearly every sample came with metadata listing a de-identified subject ID, COVID-19 status, age in years and sex. The repertoires were released in a freely available public database meant as a resource for research on the immune response to SARS-CoV-2. Where available, HLA class I and class II types were taken from metadata supplied by the sample provider and were not determined by assay-based typing. The dataset comprised deeply sampled blood TCRbeta repertoires from subjects exposed to, actively infected with, or recovered from COVID-19. The prospective study material was composed of cDNA or gDNA derived from T cells, B-cell-depleted T cells, or PBMCs. The samples were drawn from two sources: the first 160 participants of the ongoing ImmuneRACE study, and 1,000 to 1,500 subjects contributed by 6 global collaborators. What the research found in general, with its limitations: Clinical and demographic metadata were provided uncurated, with the amount varying by source and participant.

Worth noting for this clone: Its antigen is currently not known. The input lacks base qualities; no much larger clone sits a single base away.

The immunoSEQ Assay, a bias-controlled multiplex PCR, was used to amplify TCRbeta CDR3 regions from genomic DNA. The original methods were these. Within the assay, amplification of reference gene primers was used to estimate how many nucleated cells each sample contained. To quantify the absolute abundance of each unique TCRbeta CDR3 rearrangement, sequence reads were collapsed and filtered. For each sample, productive Simpson clonality was calculated by taking the square root of Simpson's diversity index across productive rearrangements. TCRdb re-hosts the immuneACCESS table, in-frame sequences only. Its copies lack some clones; in the studies checked, an unresolved V gene accounts for under half of them, and the cause for the rest is not known. V, J and clone size are those of that table, while D and trimming were read from the DNA. In this sample the table shows 25,000 to 35,000 clones, around 85% of which occur a single time. The top ten clonotypes cover around 6.6% of the sample.

The germline ends are 9 bases apart after V is trimmed by 5 bases and J by 1 base. From cysteine to phenylalanine, the CDR3 is 13 amino acids long. The retained sequence is limited to the CDR3, 39 bases, with the frame set at the first base. The collaborating institutions used their own protocols to collect whole blood in K2EDTA tubes. For TCRbeta analysis, collaborators shipped samples in one of three forms: frozen whole blood, isolated PBMCs, or DNA extracted from either of those sample types. Material: peripheral blood. The V and J genes are TRBV12-3 or TRBV12-4 and TRBJ2-7, and TRBD1 may be the D gene, going by 6 matching bases. This receptor was taken from a man between 60 and 75 years old with active COVID-19. The CDR3 has the sequence CASSQGQSYEQYF. The DNA is as follows: TGTGCCAGCAGTCAAGGACAGTCCTACGAGCAGTACTTC.